This T cell receptor beta chain was captured in a study of blood T cell repertoires in COVID-19. As for the study in general: Acute-phase and convalescent COVID-19 samples originated in the United States, Italy and Spain.

The J segment lost 0 bases and the V segment lost 4 bases, leaving 3 bases of the junction unmatched. This CDR3 comprises 16 residues. Germline V lookup: CDR1 GTSNPN, CDR2 SVGIG (reference sequence). Study processing details: It was from reference gene primer amplification that nucleated cell counts were estimated. Clones were read by immunoSEQ multiplex PCR, and TCRdb kept only the in-frame ones, dropping some. V and J calls and clone size are as listed in that table; D and trimming were resolved from the DNA. The sample lists just under 80,000 clones; around 80% were seen once. The material sequenced was peripheral blood. This receptor was identified in a woman in her 70s with acute or convalescent COVID-19. This chain uses TRBV30 with TRBJ2-2; 12 nucleotides match TRBD2. Here the CDR3 reads CAWNLAGGPNTGELFF. For the CDR3, the DNA is TGTGCCTGGAATCTAGCGGGAGGGCCGAACACCGGGGAGCTGTTTTTT.